This T cell receptor (beta chain) stems from a study of cytomegalovirus exposure and HLA in healthy donors. PCR involved 60 Vbeta and 13 Jbeta primers. Using immunoSEQ multiplex PCR, the repertoire was profiled, and TCRdb retains in-frame clones only, with some absent. In the table there are fewer than 200,000 clones, about 79% of which are singletons. Looked up from germline, CDR1 is SGHRS and CDR2 is YFSETQ. The CDR3 covers 15 residues. V was clipped by 1 base and J by 4 bases, with 14 bases between them. The receptor was isolated from a female donor in good health and CMV-seronegative. The chain joins TRBV5-1 to TRBJ2-5; TRBD2 is a possible D gene (5 bases). The sample comprised PBMCs. CDR3 sequence (DNA): TGCGCCAGCAGCTTGTTCGGGCTTCGGGGAGAGACCCAGTACTTC. This encodes CASSLFGLRGETQYF.